These 13 T cell receptor beta chains share one sample of origin, sequenced in a study of CD4 T cells in relation to SARS-CoV-2 and coronaviruses. Measured with immunoSEQ multiplex PCR; TCRdb has only the in-frame clones, and not every one. Of approximately 11,000 clones detected, under 80% appear once; the ten largest clones hold roughly 18%. The unexposed donors gave CD4+ T cells in about 2010-2019, prior to COVID-19. CD4+ T cells were isolated from the cells after more than nine days of culture. These receptors' targets are unknown. Sequencing was carried out using CD4+ T cells from PBMCs, cultured in vitro. These receptors were obtained from a human donor in good health.

CDR3 sequence: CASSYSWNTGELFF. In DNA form, the CDR3 reads TGTGCCAGCAGTTACTCCTGGAACACCGGGGAGCTGTTTTTT. V gene TRBV6-5 combines with J gene TRBJ2-2; D gene ambiguous. Trimming left V 0 bases short and J 1 base short, with 3 bases between. Germline-derived CDR1 and CDR2 are MNHEY and SVGAGI. The CDR3 runs to 14 residues.

This chain links TRBV6-5 with TRBJ2-3; 11 bases line up with TRBD2. The CDR3 loop spans 14 amino acids. Trimming removed 7 bases from V and 4 bases from J; junction bases left unmatched: 4. Per germline, CDR1 MNHEY and CDR2 SVGAGI. DNA of the CDR3: TGTGCCAGCAACGTAGCGGGGGGGGCAGATACGCAGTATTTT. It codes for CASNVAGGADTQYF.

The V gene is TRBV19, the J gene TRBJ1-1, with TRBD1 matching over 7 bases. From germline, CDR1 is LNHDA and CDR2 SQIVND (reference sequence). The CDR3 sequence is 12 residues long. V was clipped by 6 bases and J by 3 bases; unmatched bases: 1. CDR3 in DNA: TGTGCCAGTAGCGACAGGGACACTGAAGCTTTCTTT. It yields the protein CASSDRDTEAFF. Supplemented by reference TRBV19 and TRBJ1-1, the full variable domain reads DGGITQSPKYLFRKEGQNVTLSCEQNLNHDAMYWYRQDPGQGLRLIYYSQIVNDFQKGDIAEGYSVSREKKESFPLTVTSAQKNPTAFYLCASSDRDTEAFFGQGTRLTVV.

CDR3 in amino acids: CATSEGTGVATQYF. CDR3 bases: TGTGCCACCAGTGAGGGGACAGGGGTCGCGACCCAGTACTTC. The rearrangement joins TRBV24-1 to TRBJ2-5, with TRBD1 identical over 10 bases. J lost 7 bases, V lost 4 bases, and 5 bases had no gene match. Germline-derived CDR1 and CDR2 are KGHDR and SFDVKD. The CDR3 is made up of 14 amino acids.

In its sample, this clone was seen a few times. The junction differs from germline at one of its ends, possibly a read error. V usage is TRBV10-2 and J usage is TRBJ2-2, with D possibly being TRBD2 (5 bases). This CDR3 has 13 residues. CDR1 is WSHSY, CDR2 SAAADI, per germline. CDR3 DNA: TGCGCCAGCGGTGACTCGTCGGGGGGGGAGCTGTTTTTT. Translating it yields CASGDSSGGELFF.

This clone was observed a handful of times. This rearrangement joins TRBV2 to TRBJ2-7, with D possibly matching TRBD2 (6 bases). The CDR3 runs to 12 residues. V was shortened by 7 bases and J by 6 bases, with 13 bases between the two germline ends. Germline CDR1 SNHLY, CDR2 FYNNEI. The CDR3 loop is CASTMGGGEQYF. CDR3 bases: TGTGCCAGCACCATGGGGGGAGGCGAGCAGTACTTC.

This chain uses TRBV7-8 with TRBJ1-1, with TRBD1 matching 7 bases. CDR3 length: 15 amino acids. Germline loops: CDR1 SGHVS, CDR2 FQNEAQ. The V segment lost 5 bases and the J segment 0 bases; nucleotides outside the gene matches: 6. The CDR3 bases are TGTGCCAGCAGCCTTCTACAGGGGCTGAACACTGAAGCTTTCTTT. Translation: CASSLLQGLNTEAFF.

V usage is TRBV6-2 or TRBV6-3 and J usage is TRBJ2-2; D tentatively reads TRBD1 or TRBD2 (5 bases each). The CDR3 length is 15 residues. The V gene's germline CDR1 is MNHEY and CDR2 SVGEGT. V shed 2 bases and J shed 2 bases, with 9 bases lying between them. This CDR3 reads CASSYTRGNTGELFF. The CDR3 nucleotides read TGTGCCAGCAGTTACACTAGGGGCAACACCGGGGAGCTGTTTTTT.

V usage is TRBV6-5 and J usage is TRBJ1-2; 7 bases line up with TRBD1. In germline, CDR1 is MNHEY, CDR2 SVGAGI. The trim removed 7 bases at V and 6 bases at J, leaving 11 bases unmatched. The CDR3 totals 14 residues. CDR3 sequence: CASTPSRGIDGYTF. The DNA for the CDR3 is TGTGCCAGCACTCCCAGCAGGGGGATCGATGGCTACACCTTC.

This chain links TRBV9 with TRBJ2-7; TRBD1 or TRBD2 may be the D gene (5 bases each). The CDR3 sequence is 14 residues long. Trimming cost V 4 bases and J 4 bases, with 15 bases left between them. CDR1 and CDR2 from the germline V gene are SGDLS and YYNGEE. CDR3 in DNA: TGTGCCAGCAGCCCTCGGGGACCTAATTACGAGCAGTACTTC. This sequence encodes CASSPRGPNYEQYF.

The chain is built from TRBV6-5 and TRBJ1-1; no definite D call. Germline CDR1 MNHEY, CDR2 SVGAGI. The CDR3 extends over 14 amino acids. V was shortened by 0 bases and J by 7 bases, with 12 bases between the two germline ends. The CDR3 protein is CASSYSNVRGEAFF. The DNA for the CDR3 is TGTGCCAGCAGTTACTCGAATGTGCGTGGTGAAGCTTTCTTT.

V is TRBV5-1 and J is TRBJ2-1; 16 bases line up with TRBD2. J gave up 10 bases and V 4 bases, and 11 bases lay outside the gene matches. This CDR3 contains 17 residues. Germline V gene sequence: CDR1 SGHRS, CDR2 YFSETQ. The CDR3 coding sequence is TGCGCCAGCAGCCCAGGAGGGACTAGCGGGAGGGCCTGGGAGCAGTTCTTC. Protein sequence: CASSPGGTSGRAWEQFF.

This clone occurred a few times. For the CDR3, the DNA is TGTGCCAGCAGCTTAGCAGGGAGGGCTGAAGCTTTCTTT. This encodes CASSLAGRAEAFF. The chain has TRBV11-2 and TRBJ1-1, with a weak D call TRBD1 (5 bases). Germline values: CDR1 SGHAT, CDR2 FQNNGV. Trimming removed 1 base from V and 6 bases from J, with 9 bases in between. This CDR3 spans 13 amino acids.